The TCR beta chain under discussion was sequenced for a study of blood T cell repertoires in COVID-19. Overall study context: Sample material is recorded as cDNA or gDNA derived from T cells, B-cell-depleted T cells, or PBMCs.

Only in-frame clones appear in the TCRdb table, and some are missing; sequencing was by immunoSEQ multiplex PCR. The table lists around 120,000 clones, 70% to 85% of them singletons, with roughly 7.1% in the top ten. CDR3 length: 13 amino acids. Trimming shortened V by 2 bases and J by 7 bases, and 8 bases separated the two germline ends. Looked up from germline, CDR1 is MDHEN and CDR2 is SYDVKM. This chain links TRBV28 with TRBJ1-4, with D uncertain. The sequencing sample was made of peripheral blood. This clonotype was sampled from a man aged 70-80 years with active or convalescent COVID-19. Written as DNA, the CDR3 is TGTGCCAGCAGTTTAGGGCGTCTTGAAAAACTGTTTTTT. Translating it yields CASSLGRLEKLFF.